This entry is about one TCR beta chain. Its antigen is not identified. CDR1 and CDR2 (germline): SNHLY, FYNNEI. Trimming removed 3 bases from V and 7 bases from J, with 15 bases in between. The CDR3 runs 14 residues. This sample was included in a study of cytomegalovirus exposure and HLA in healthy donors. General study points: In a later analysis, a genetic analysis reported fewer productive-TCR N-insertions in an Asian-associated ancestry cluster than the cohort average. Listed as cytomegalovirus-associated were about 160 TCR beta chains. In a later analysis, TCR beta V- and J-gene trimming showed a link to a missense DCLRE1C variant.

Vbeta (60) and Jbeta (13) primers were used in the PCR. Profiling relied on immunoSEQ multiplex PCR, and the TCRdb table lists in-frame clones only, not all of them. The sample includes approximately 93,000 clones, 75% to 80% of them seen just once. This rearrangement joins TRBV2 to TRBJ1-1, with TRBD1 as a possible D gene (5 bases). The specimen sequenced was PBMCs. This clonotype was sampled from a woman aged 40 to 49 in good health and CMV-seronegative. For the CDR3, the DNA is TGTGCCAGCAGTGACCGCCAGGGCAGAAGTGAAGCTTTCTTT. This gives the protein CASSDRQGRSEAFF.